The clone carrying this T cell receptor beta chain turned up a few times. What it binds is unknown. The data are from a study of T cell repertoires in cytomegalovirus infection. Across the study: It was the public TCR beta signatures that indicated both CMV infection and matching HLA type. Study-level points and caveats: What dominated the ex vivo response were HLA-C-restricted CMV-specific TCR beta clonotypes. Cumulated frequencies of public TCR beta families served to identify carriers of CMV plus the relevant HLA.

V lost 7 bases, J lost 4 bases, and 14 bases lay in between. The CDR3 loop spans 14 amino acids. Germline V lookup: CDR1 SEHNR, CDR2 FQNEAQ (reference sequence). MiXCR was run by TCRdb on the reads, yielding one entry per CDR3 protein. Of some 180,000 distinct CDR3 sequences detected, roughly 17% appear once; the ten largest clones hold around 25%. The sequenced sample consisted of CD8+ T cells from PBMCs. The clonotype was recovered from a human donor in good health (CMV status not recorded). Some clones in this sample may be carry-over from other donors' samples. This chain joins TRBV7-9 and TRBJ1-5; a possible D gene is TRBD1 (5 bases). The CDR3 protein is CASTLPGRNQPQHF. The DNA for the CDR3 is TGTGCCAGCACCCTACCAGGGAGAAATCAGCCCCAGCATTTT.